This T cell receptor (beta chain) was documented in a study of cytomegalovirus exposure and HLA in healthy donors. Trimming removed 5 bases at V and 2 bases at J, with 15 bases between. The CDR3 contains 16 residues. Germline CDR1 and CDR2: SEHNR and FQNEAQ (reference sequence). PCR amplification relied on 60 Vbeta primers (plus 13 Jbeta primers). Data came from immunoSEQ multiplex PCR; TCRdb stores just in-frame clones and leaves some out. The table records about 150,000 clones, 65% to 80% of them present only once. The specimen sequenced was PBMCs. The chain is built from TRBV7-9 and TRBJ1-4, with D tentatively TRBD1 (5 bases). This receptor was obtained from a man between 18 and 29 years old in good health and CMV-seronegative. CDR3 DNA: TGTGCCAGCAGCCCCCTGGGGGAGGGGACTAATGAAAAACTGTTTTTT. It translates to CASSPLGEGTNEKLFF.